The 32 T cell receptor beta chains in this list originate from one sample, sequenced in a study of blood T cell repertoires in COVID-19. Sequencing used immunoSEQ multiplex PCR; TCRdb keeps in-frame clones, though not all of them. The table includes approximately 120,000 clones, around 80% detected once. The sequencing sample was made of peripheral blood. These receptors were collected from a man older than 75 with active or convalescent COVID-19.

The chain is built from TRBV28 and TRBJ2-1; D is ambiguous. The ends were cut back, 2 bases at V and 5 bases at J, with 4 bases in the middle. This CDR3 comprises 12 residues. The germline V gene has CDR1 MDHEN and CDR2 SYDVKM. Here the CDR3 reads CASSLPHNEQFF. As DNA, the CDR3 is TGTGCCAGCAGTTTACCTCACAATGAGCAGTTCTTC.

The J gene is TRBJ1-1, the V gene TRBV7-3, with D possibly matching TRBD1 (6 bases). Germline V CDR1 and CDR2: SGHTA, FQGTGA. The V end was cut by 5 bases, the J end by 1 base, with 17 bases between. CDR3 length: 16 residues. The CDR3 nucleotides read TGTGCCAGCAGCACCAACCCCTTAGGGGGGAACACTGAAGCTTTCTTT. This codes for CASSTNPLGGNTEAFF.

The chain has TRBV9 and TRBJ1-2; TRBD1 agrees at 9 bases. CDR3 size: 16 residues. Germline CDR1 reads SGDLS; CDR2 reads YYNGEE. The ends lost 4 bases at V and 4 bases at J; junction bases unmatched: 11. The CDR3 sequence is CASSPRPGQGGYGYTF. The CDR3, as DNA: TGTGCCAGCAGCCCGAGGCCGGGACAGGGTGGCTATGGCTACACCTTC.

Only a few counts were recorded for this clone. The rearrangement uses TRBV28 and TRBJ1-6, with 10 nucleotides matching TRBD1. The junction had 8 bases not matched to a gene; V was cut back by 4 bases and J by 5 bases. This CDR3 spans 17 amino acids. Germline V lookup: CDR1 MDHEN, CDR2 SYDVKM. CDR3 protein: CASSSGTGVLDNSPLHF. The CDR3 DNA is TGTGCCAGCAGTTCCGGGACAGGGGTATTGGATAATTCACCCCTCCACTTT.

The V gene is TRBV4-3, the J gene TRBJ2-3; TRBD2 aligns across 9 bases. Germline values: CDR1 LGHNA, CDR2 YSLEER. CDR3 length: 17 amino acids. After removal of 0 bases from V and 1 base from J, the junction contained 5 bases not matched to a gene. This chain's CDR3 is CASSQEPQRGGTDTQYF. The CDR3 nucleotides read TGCGCCAGCAGCCAAGAACCCCAGCGGGGGGGCACAGATACGCAGTATTTT.

The chain employs TRBV28 and TRBJ1-2; 8 bases are shared with TRBD1. Per germline, CDR1 MDHEN and CDR2 SYDVKM. The junction had 9 bases not matched to a gene; V was cut back by 4 bases and J by 8 bases. CDR3 length: 14 residues. The CDR3 region is CASSSGQGSGGYTF. CDR3 sequence (DNA): TGTGCCAGCAGTTCCGGACAGGGATCGGGAGGCTACACCTTC.

The chain couples TRBV7-6 to TRBJ2-5; TRBD1 aligns across 9 bases. Germline CDR1 and CDR2: SGHVS and FNYEAQ. The V and J ends lost 0 bases and 1 base, in that order; junction bases with no gene match: 9. This CDR3 is 18 amino acids long. The CDR3 region has the DNA TGTGCCAGCAGCTTAGCCGGGAGGACAGGGGCCTCCCAAGAGACCCAGTACTTC. It is translated as CASSLAGRTGASQETQYF.

The table lists this clone with a few counts. This chain connects TRBV7-3 to TRBJ1-6; TRBD1 agrees at 7 bases. The CDR3 covers 15 residues. Germline loops: CDR1 SGHTA, CDR2 FQGTGA. Germline trimming cut 0 bases from V and 7 bases from J; bases unmatched to any gene: 3. The CDR3 sequence is CASSLTGTVNSPLHF. CDR3 nucleotides: TGTGCCAGCAGCTTAACCGGGACAGTAAATTCACCCCTCCACTTT.

The J gene is TRBJ2-2, the V gene TRBV3-1 (or the pseudogene TRBV3-2); TRBD1 aligns across 7 bases. The CDR3 runs to 16 residues. The germline CDR1 and CDR2 sequences are LGHDT and YNNKEL (reference sequence). The V gene end was trimmed by 1 base and the J gene end by 6 bases; junction bases not matched to a gene: 8. The CDR3 here is CASSQVTGVMAGELFF. In DNA, the CDR3 is TGTGCCAGCAGCCAAGTTACAGGGGTTATGGCCGGGGAGCTGTTTTTT.

The DNA for the CDR3 is TGTGCCAGCAGCCATCAGGGTTGGGTAGCGGGGCCGGGGGAGCTGTTTTTT. Translated, it gives CASSHQGWVAGPGELFF. V gene TRBV3-1 (or the pseudogene TRBV3-2) combines with J gene TRBJ2-2, with TRBD2 matching over 8 bases. Germline V gene sequence: CDR1 LGHDT, CDR2 YNNKEL (reference sequence). The CDR3 has 17 residues. The trim removed 3 bases at V and 8 bases at J, leaving 14 bases unmatched.

This clone was detected only once. The rearrangement joins TRBV18 to TRBJ2-4, with D tentatively TRBD1 (5 bases). Per germline, CDR1 KGHSH and CDR2 LQKENI. The CDR3 consists of 15 residues. The V and J ends lost 1 base and 7 bases respectively, with 14 bases between them. The CDR3 coding sequence is TGTGCCAGCTCACCACAAGACAGAGTCGGGAACATTCAGTACTTC. It codes for CASSPQDRVGNIQYF.

This chain links TRBV7-9 with TRBJ1-3; 10 positions match TRBD1. Germline V gene sequence: CDR1 SEHNR, CDR2 FQNEAQ (reference sequence). This CDR3 spans 16 amino acids. The trim removed 5 bases at V and 4 bases at J, leaving 8 bases unmatched. CDR3 DNA: TGTGCCAGCAGCGCCACTCGGGACAGGGGCGGAAACACCATATATTTT. Its protein is CASSATRDRGGNTIYF.

This chain uses TRBV6-2 or TRBV6-3 with TRBJ2-4, with 10 bases matching TRBD1. The CDR3 has 15 amino acids. Germline values: CDR1 MNHEY, CDR2 SVGEGT. Trimming took 6 bases from V and 7 from J; bases not matched to a gene: 9. The CDR3 loop reads CASSSPGQGLNIQYF. CDR3 nucleotide sequence: TGTGCCAGCAGCAGCCCGGGACAGGGGTTGAACATTCAGTACTTC.

This chain uses TRBV5-1 with TRBJ1-5; tentative D call: TRBD1 (6 bases). The CDR3 runs 16 residues. CDR1 is SGHRS and CDR2 is YFSETQ in the germline V gene. Trimming took 2 bases from V and 4 from J, leaving 16 bases between them. This CDR3 reads CASSLGGFGTNQPQHF. As DNA, the CDR3 is TGCGCCAGCAGCTTAGGGGGATTCGGGACAAATCAGCCCCAGCATTTT.

The rearrangement links TRBV27 to TRBJ2-7; D is unclear. Germline lookup yields CDR1 MNHEY and CDR2 SMNVEV (reference sequence). Trimming removed 3 bases at V and 0 bases at J, with 6 bases between. The CDR3 is 13 amino acids. The CDR3 loop is CASSFAGSYEQYF. The CDR3 region has the DNA TGTGCCAGCAGTTTTGCAGGCTCCTACGAGCAGTACTTC.

This rearrangement joins TRBV10-3 to TRBJ2-5, with 10 nucleotides matching TRBD1. The J call is in doubt because the DNA end fits TRBJ2-7 better. Germline assignment: CDR1 ENHRY and CDR2 SYGVKD. The CDR3 length is 17 residues. In DNA, the CDR3 is TGTGCCATCAGTGAGTTTTTGGACAGGGGGAGCTCCTACGAGCAGTACTTC. This translates into CAISEFLDRGSSYEQYF.

This clone was seen just once. The rearrangement links TRBV7-9 to TRBJ2-3, with 16 bases matching TRBD2. The V segment lost 4 bases and the J segment 4 bases; nucleotides outside the gene matches: 5. The germline V gene has CDR1 SEHNR and CDR2 FQNEAQ (reference sequence). The CDR3 length is 17 residues. This CDR3 is CASSSGLAGGPSDTQYF. CDR3 in DNA: TGTGCCAGCAGCTCGGGACTAGCGGGGGGGCCATCAGATACGCAGTATTTT. Full variable domain (remainder filled in from reference TRBV7-9 and TRBJ2-3): DTGVSQNPRHKITKRGQNVTFRCDPISEHNRLYWYRQTLGQGPEFLTYFQNEAQLEKSRLLSDRFSAERPKGSFSTLEIQRTEQGDSAMYLCASSSGLAGGPSDTQYFGPGTRLTVL.

V and J are TRBV18 and TRBJ2-5, with 11 bases identical to TRBD1. CDR3 length: 15 residues. Germline V gene data show CDR1 as KGHSH and CDR2 as LQKENI. Trimming took 2 bases from V and 5 from J; bases not matched to a gene: 4. The CDR3 nucleotides read TGTGCCAGCTCACCAGGACAGGGGGCGCGGGAGACCCAGTACTTC. This sequence encodes CASSPGQGARETQYF.

A remark on this clone: The germline gene is not matched at one end of the junction; a read error may be the cause. The chain combines TRBV5-5 with TRBJ1-2; D possibly corresponds to TRBD1 (6 bases). This CDR3 has 12 amino acids. The germline gives CDR1 SGHKS, CDR2 YYEKEE (reference sequence). The CDR3 DNA follows: TGTGCCAGCATTCAGGGGAACTCTGGCTACACCTTC. Its protein product is CASIQGNSGYTF.

The chain employs TRBV29-1 and TRBJ1-1; 7 nucleotides align to TRBD1. The CDR3 is 12 amino acids. The trim removed 7 bases at V and 4 bases at J, leaving 6 bases unmatched. CDR1 is SQVTM and CDR2 is ANQGSEA in the germline V gene. This CDR3 reads CSAGQASTEAFF. In nucleotides, the CDR3 is TGCAGCGCCGGACAGGCGTCCACTGAAGCTTTCTTT.

The gene calls are TRBV15 and TRBJ2-7, with D possibly TRBD1 on 6 matching bases. Per germline, CDR1 LNHNV and CDR2 YYDKDF (reference sequence). The CDR3 spans 15 residues. V lost 0 bases, J lost 2 bases, and 11 bases lay in between. CDR3 protein: CATSRDLAGAYEQYF. The CDR3, as DNA: TGTGCCACCAGCAGAGATTTGGCAGGGGCCTACGAGCAGTACTTC.

The chain uses TRBV24-1 and TRBJ2-1; 8 bases agree with TRBD2. Per the germline V gene, CDR1 is KGHDR and CDR2 is SFDVKD. This CDR3 contains 18 residues. V lost 0 bases to trimming and J lost 2 bases; unmatched junction nucleotides: 8. The CDR3 loop reads CATSDLSSHGGAYNEQFF. DNA for the CDR3: TGTGCCACCAGTGATTTGTCATCGCACGGGGGGGCCTACAATGAGCAGTTCTTC.

The rearrangement links TRBV2 to TRBJ1-3, with 7 bases identical to TRBD1. V trimming: 7 bases; J trimming: 0 bases; junction bases outside the gene matches: 6. Germline V gives CDR1 SNHLY, CDR2 FYNNEI. The CDR3 is 15 amino acids. CDR3 sequence reads: CASMGRGPSGNTIYF. The DNA for the CDR3 is TGTGCCAGCATGGGAAGGGGGCCCTCTGGAAACACCATATATTTT.

The gene calls are TRBV30 and TRBJ1-2; 8 bases align to TRBD1. Germline CDR1 is GTSNPN and CDR2 is SVGIG (reference sequence). Germline trimming cut 5 bases from V and 4 bases from J; bases unmatched to any gene: 6. The CDR3 has 13 amino acids. This CDR3 is CAWAPTGAYGYTF. In DNA, the CDR3 is TGTGCCTGGGCCCCGACAGGGGCCTATGGCTACACCTTC.

The chain employs TRBV3-1 (or the pseudogene TRBV3-2) and TRBJ2-1; D is possibly TRBD2 (5 bases). The CDR3 extends over 12 amino acids. Trimming took 3 bases from V and 10 from J, leaving 10 bases between them. Germline lookup yields CDR1 LGHDT and CDR2 YNNKEL (reference sequence). Here the CDR3 reads CASSQDSREQFF. DNA of the CDR3: TGTGCCAGCAGCCAGGACTCTCGGGAGCAGTTCTTC.

The J gene is TRBJ2-3, the V gene TRBV28; 8 bases are shared with TRBD2. The CDR3 covers 16 residues. The V and J ends lost 5 bases and 3 bases, in that order; junction bases with no gene match: 10. Germline assignment: CDR1 MDHEN and CDR2 SYDVKM. CDR3 residues: CASSTPSGGGTDTQYF. The CDR3 DNA reads TGTGCCAGCAGTACGCCCAGCGGGGGAGGTACAGATACGCAGTATTTT.

The chain has TRBV7-9 and TRBJ1-4; no clear D. Germline V gene data show CDR1 as SEHNR and CDR2 as FQNEAQ (reference sequence). CDR3 length: 14 residues. The V end was cut by 5 bases, the J end by 2 bases, with 9 bases between. The CDR3 protein is CASSGGRTNEKLFF. DNA of the CDR3: TGTGCCAGCAGCGGAGGGAGGACTAATGAAAAACTGTTTTTT.

CDR3 sequence reads: CASSEGQGTFIKPQHF. The CDR3 DNA reads as TGTGCCAGCAGTGAGGGTCAGGGCACCTTTATCAAGCCCCAGCATTTT. The V and J genes are TRBV2 and TRBJ1-5; maybe TRBD1 (5 bases). Germline V gene lookup returns CDR1 SNHLY and CDR2 FYNNEI. The CDR3 is 16 residues long. Trimming shortened V by 3 bases and J by 8 bases, and 20 bases separated the two germline ends.

This clone was recorded once. The chain carries TRBV29-1 and TRBJ2-1, with TRBD1 matching over 10 bases. The CDR3 sequence is 15 residues long. The V gene end was trimmed by 4 bases and the J gene end by 5 bases; junction bases not matched to a gene: 8. Germline V CDR1 and CDR2: SQVTM, ANQGSEA. In DNA, the CDR3 is TGCAGCGTTGGCGGGGGGACAGGGGTGGACAATGAGCAGTTCTTC. Residues: CSVGGGTGVDNEQFF.

The J gene is TRBJ2-2, the V gene TRBV11-3; no definite D call. CDR3 length: 13 amino acids. Germline assignment: CDR1 SGHNT and CDR2 YENEEA. V lost 5 bases, J lost 5 bases, and 9 bases lay in between. CDR3 sequence: CASSLGGTGELFF. CDR3 nucleotide sequence: TGTGCCAGCAGCCTTGGCGGTACCGGGGAGCTGTTTTTT.

The V call is TRBV7-2, the J call TRBJ1-2; TRBD1 matches at 7 bases. Germline V gene data show CDR1 as SGHTA and CDR2 as FQGNSA. The CDR3 length is 15 residues. J gave up 3 bases and V 3 bases, and 7 bases lay outside the gene matches. CDR3 in amino acids: CASSFNTGTDYGYTF. Written as DNA, the CDR3 is TGTGCCAGCAGCTTCAACACCGGGACAGACTATGGCTACACCTTC.

The rearrangement joins TRBV7-9 to TRBJ2-7; tentatively, D is TRBD2 (5 bases). Germline V gene lookup returns CDR1 SEHNR and CDR2 FQNEAQ (reference sequence). V was shortened by 3 bases and J by 6 bases, with 9 bases between the two germline ends. This CDR3 spans 12 amino acids. Here the CDR3 DNA reads TGTGCCAGCAGCTTCGAAGGGAGCGAGCAGTACTTC. This sequence encodes CASSFEGSEQYF.